Described below is a single T cell receptor (beta chain) sequence and its context. This clone was detected only once. Its cognate antigen has yet to be identified. No clone much larger than this one lies a single base away; base qualities are absent. Each collaborating institution followed its own protocols to collect whole blood in K2EDTA tubes. For TCRbeta analysis, collaborator samples were shipped as frozen whole blood, as isolated PBMCs, or as DNA extracted from either sample type. This sample is drawn from a study of blood T cell repertoires in COVID-19 (dated by TCRdb to 2018 to 2020). About the full investigation: Samples from collaborators originated in the United States, Italy and Spain and spanned both the acute and convalescent phases of COVID-19. Samples were obtained from the ongoing ImmuneRACE study (first 160 participants) and from about 1,300 subjects provided by 6 global collaborators. The prospective study material was composed of cDNA or gDNA derived from T cells, B-cell-depleted T cells, or PBMCs. Nearly every sample came with metadata listing a de-identified subject ID, COVID-19 status, age in years and sex. The repertoires were released in a freely available public database intended as a resource for research on the immune response to SARS-CoV-2. The dataset comprised deeply sampled blood TCRbeta repertoires from subjects exposed to, actively infected with, or recovered from COVID-19. Where available, HLA class I and class II types were taken from metadata supplied by the sample provider and were not determined by assay-based typing. Overall results and qualifications from the work: How much clinical and demographic metadata was included differed by source and by participant, and the metadata was provided uncurated.

TCRbeta CDR3 regions were amplified from genomic DNA by means of the immunoSEQ Assay, a bias-controlled multiplex PCR. The paper's processing steps were these. Nucleated cell counts per sample were estimated from amplification of reference gene primers within the assay. To quantify the absolute abundance of each unique TCRbeta CDR3 rearrangement, sequence reads were collapsed and filtered. For each sample, productive Simpson clonality was calculated by taking the square root of Simpson's diversity index across productive rearrangements. In TCRdb, the immuneACCESS table is reduced to in-frame sequences with V and J assigned. These tables do not hold every clone; where another copy was compared, an unresolved V gene accounts for under half, and the others remain unexplained. For V, J and clone size, that table is used; D and trimming come from the DNA. This sample holds about 160,000 clones; 80% to 90% were observed only once. Jointly, the top ten make up roughly 4.1% of the sample.

This clonotype originated in a woman in her seventies with acute or convalescent COVID-19. Source material: peripheral blood.

The CDR3 in this case is CASSSQGDQPQHF. In nucleotide form, the sequence is TGTGCCAGCAGTTCTCAGGGGGATCAGCCCCAGCATTTT. The V gene is TRBV12-3 or TRBV12-4 and the J gene is TRBJ1-5, and TRBD1 aligns with 7 junction nucleotides. CDR3 length: 13 amino acids, cysteine to phenylalanine. The entry retains the CDR3 DNA only, 39 bases that are in frame from base 1. The germline V end is reduced by 4 bases and the J end by 5 bases; junction bases left unmatched: 2.